This TCR beta chain was sequenced during a study of blood T cell repertoires in COVID-19. Across the study: Sample material is recorded as cDNA or gDNA derived from T cells, B-cell-depleted T cells, or PBMCs.

V lost 2 bases to trimming and J lost 2 bases, with 13 bases between them. Germline V gene sequence: CDR1 MNHNY, CDR2 SVGAGI (reference sequence). There are 15 residues in the CDR3. Methods used by the authors: Estimation of nucleated cell counts was performed using reference gene primer amplification. Sequencing was performed with immunoSEQ multiplex PCR; in TCRdb, only in-frame clones are kept and a portion is missing. That table supplies the V and J calls and clone size; D and trimming were determined from the DNA. The table lists around 150,000 clones, 85% to 90% of them singletons. The TCR sequence derives from a woman in her sixties or seventies with active COVID-19. The chain couples TRBV6-6 to TRBJ2-7, with a possible D match to TRBD1 (5 bases). Material: peripheral blood. The CDR3 sequence is CASSYPSSGPYEQYF. CDR3 in DNA: TGTGCCAGCAGTTACCCCAGCTCAGGGCCCTACGAGCAGTACTTC.